The present T cell receptor beta chain was sequenced within a study of CD8 T cells in ankylosing spondylitis. Study outcomes and limitations: Reactive arthritis synovial fluid and blood were previously reported to contain some motif variants. Disease-linked clones reportedly concentrated significantly in matched ankylosing spondylitis synovial fluid.

Quantitative 5'-RACE with molecular barcodes was used to make the TCR beta libraries. TCRdb reanalysed the 5' RACE reads using MiXCR and keeps one entry per CDR3 protein. Of some 140,000 distinct CDR3 sequences detected, around 7.9% appear once; the ten largest clones hold approximately 13%. The germline CDR1 and CDR2 sequences are MNHNS and SASEGT. CDR3 size: 17 residues. V lost 6 bases and J 4 bases, leaving 21 bases between the germline ends. Ten or more counts support this clonotype. Its target is not known. This sequence originates from a female donor with ankylosing spondylitis or in good health (not recorded which). V and J are TRBV6-1 and TRBJ2-2; perhaps TRBD2 as D (5 bases). Sample: blood, either unsorted or a sorted T cell fraction (not recorded which). As DNA, the CDR3 is TGTGCCAGCAGCCCCGGTCATAGCGTGGACCGCACCGGGGAGCTGTTTTTT. It encodes CASSPGHSVDRTGELFF.